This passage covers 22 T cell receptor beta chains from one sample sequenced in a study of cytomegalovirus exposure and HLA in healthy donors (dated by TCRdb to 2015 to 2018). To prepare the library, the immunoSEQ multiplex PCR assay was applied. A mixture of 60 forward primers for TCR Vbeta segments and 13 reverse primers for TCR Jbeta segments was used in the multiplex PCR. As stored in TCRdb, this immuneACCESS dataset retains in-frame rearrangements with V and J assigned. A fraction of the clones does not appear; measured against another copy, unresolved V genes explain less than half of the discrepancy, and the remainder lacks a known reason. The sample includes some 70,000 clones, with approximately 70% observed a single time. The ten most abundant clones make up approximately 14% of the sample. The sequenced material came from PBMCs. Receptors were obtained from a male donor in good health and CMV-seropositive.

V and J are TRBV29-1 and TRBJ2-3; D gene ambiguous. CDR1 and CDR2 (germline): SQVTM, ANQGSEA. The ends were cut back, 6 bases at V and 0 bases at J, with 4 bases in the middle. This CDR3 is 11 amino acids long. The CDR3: CSVTSTDTQYF. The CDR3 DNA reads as TGCAGCGTAACTAGCACAGATACGCAGTATTTT.

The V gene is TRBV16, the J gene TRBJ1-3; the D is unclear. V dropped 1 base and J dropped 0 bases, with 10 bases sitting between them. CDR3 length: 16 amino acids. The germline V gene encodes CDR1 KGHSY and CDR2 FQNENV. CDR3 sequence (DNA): TGTGCCAGCAGCCAATTGAGCAGACACTCTGGAAACACCATATATTTT. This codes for CASSQLSRHSGNTIYF.

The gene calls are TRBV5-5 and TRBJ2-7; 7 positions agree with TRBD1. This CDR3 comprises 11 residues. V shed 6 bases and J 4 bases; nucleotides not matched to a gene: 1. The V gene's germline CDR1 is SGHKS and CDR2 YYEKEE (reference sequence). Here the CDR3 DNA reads TGTGCCAGCAAGGGGGCGTACGAGCAGTACTTC. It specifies CASKGAYEQYF.

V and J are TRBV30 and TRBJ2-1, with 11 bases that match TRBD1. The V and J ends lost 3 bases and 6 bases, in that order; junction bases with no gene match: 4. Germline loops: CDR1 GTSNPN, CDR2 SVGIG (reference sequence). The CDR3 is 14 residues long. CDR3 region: CAWRGQGESNEQFF. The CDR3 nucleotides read TGTGCCTGGAGGGGACAGGGGGAGTCCAATGAGCAGTTCTTC.

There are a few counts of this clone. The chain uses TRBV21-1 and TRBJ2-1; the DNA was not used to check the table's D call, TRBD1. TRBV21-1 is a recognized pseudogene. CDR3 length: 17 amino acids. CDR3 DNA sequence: TGTGCCAGCAGCAAATCAAAACGGACGGGGACATACAATGAGCAGTTCTTC. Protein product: CASSKSKRTGTYNEQFF.

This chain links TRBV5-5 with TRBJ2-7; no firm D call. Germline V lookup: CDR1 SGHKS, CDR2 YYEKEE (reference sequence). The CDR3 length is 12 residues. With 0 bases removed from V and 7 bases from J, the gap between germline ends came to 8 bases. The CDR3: CASSLGFREQYF. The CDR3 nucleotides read TGTGCCAGCAGCTTGGGTTTCAGGGAGCAGTACTTC.

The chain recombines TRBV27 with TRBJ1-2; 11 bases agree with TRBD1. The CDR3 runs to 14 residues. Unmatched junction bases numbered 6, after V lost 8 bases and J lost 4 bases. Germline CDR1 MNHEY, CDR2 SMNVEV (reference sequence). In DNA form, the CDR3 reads TGTGCCAGCGCGGGGACAGGGGGGACCTATGGCTACACCTTC. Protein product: CASAGTGGTYGYTF.

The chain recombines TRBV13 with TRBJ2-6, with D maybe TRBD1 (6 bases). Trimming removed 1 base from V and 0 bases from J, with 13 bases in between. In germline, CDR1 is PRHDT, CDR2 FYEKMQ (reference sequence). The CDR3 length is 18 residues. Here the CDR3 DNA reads TGTGCCAGCAGCTTAGAAGCAGGGGTTACCTCTGGGGCCAACGTCCTGACTTTC. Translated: CASSLEAGVTSGANVLTF. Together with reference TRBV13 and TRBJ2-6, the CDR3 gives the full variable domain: AAGVIQSPRHLIKEKRETATLKCYPIPRHDTVYWYQQGPGQDPQFLISFYEKMQSDKGSIPDRFSAQQFSDYHSELNMSSLELGDSALYFCASSLEAGVTSGANVLTFGAGSRLTVL.

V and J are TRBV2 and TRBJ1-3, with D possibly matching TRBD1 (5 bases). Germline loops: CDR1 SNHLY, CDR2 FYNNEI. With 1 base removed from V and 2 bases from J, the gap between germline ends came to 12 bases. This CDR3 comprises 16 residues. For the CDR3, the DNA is TGTGCCAGCAGTGAAGGTGGGGGGTTAGCTGGAAACACCATATATTTT. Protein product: CASSEGGGLAGNTIYF. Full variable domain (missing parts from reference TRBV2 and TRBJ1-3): EPEVTQTPSHQVTQMGQEVILRCVPISNHLYFYWYRQILGQKVEFLVSFYNNEISEKSEIFDDQFSVERPDGSNFTLKIRSTKLEDSAMYFCASSEGGGLAGNTIYFGEGSWLTVV.

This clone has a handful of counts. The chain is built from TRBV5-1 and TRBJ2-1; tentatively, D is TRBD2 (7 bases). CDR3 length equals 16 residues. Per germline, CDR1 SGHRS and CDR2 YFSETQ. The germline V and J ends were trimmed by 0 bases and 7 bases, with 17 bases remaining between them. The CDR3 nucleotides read TGCGCCAGCAGCTTGGTGAGGGGGGGTTCCGTGAATGAGCAGTTCTTC. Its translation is CASSLVRGGSVNEQFF.

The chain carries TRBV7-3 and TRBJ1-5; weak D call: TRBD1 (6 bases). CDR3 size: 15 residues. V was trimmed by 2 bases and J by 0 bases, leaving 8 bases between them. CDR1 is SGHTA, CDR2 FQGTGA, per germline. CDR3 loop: CASSLGGYSNQPQHF. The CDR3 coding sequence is TGTGCCAGCAGCTTAGGGGGCTATAGCAATCAGCCCCAGCATTTT.

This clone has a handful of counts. The CDR3 nucleotides read TGTGCCAGCAGCTTCAGTGAGGTCACTGAAGCTTTCTTT. Translated: CASSFSEVTEAFF. J is TRBJ1-1 and V is TRBV11-2, with D hard to call. The CDR3 is made up of 13 amino acids. V gave up 3 bases and J gave up 4 bases, with 9 bases separating them. CDR1 SGHAT and CDR2 FQNNGV come from the germline V gene. Full variable domain (rest looked up from reference TRBV11-2 and TRBJ1-1): EAGVAQSPRYKIIEKRQSVAFWCNPISGHATLYWYQQILGQGPKLLIQFQNNGVVDDSQLPKDRFSAERLKGVDSTLKIQPAKLEDSAVYLCASSFSEVTEAFFGQGTRLTVV.

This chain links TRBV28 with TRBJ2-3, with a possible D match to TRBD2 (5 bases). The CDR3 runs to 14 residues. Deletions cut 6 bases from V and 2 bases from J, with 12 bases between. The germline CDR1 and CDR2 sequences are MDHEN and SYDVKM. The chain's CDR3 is CASRTGTLTDTQYF. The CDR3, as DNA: TGTGCCAGCAGGACGGGAACTCTCACAGATACGCAGTATTTT.

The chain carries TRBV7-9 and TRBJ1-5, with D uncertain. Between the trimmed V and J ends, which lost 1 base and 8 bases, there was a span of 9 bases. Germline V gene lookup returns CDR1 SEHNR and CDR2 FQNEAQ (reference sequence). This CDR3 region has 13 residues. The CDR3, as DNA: TGTGCCAGCAGCTTAGTTTCCAGTGAGCCCCAGCATTTT. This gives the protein CASSLVSSEPQHF.

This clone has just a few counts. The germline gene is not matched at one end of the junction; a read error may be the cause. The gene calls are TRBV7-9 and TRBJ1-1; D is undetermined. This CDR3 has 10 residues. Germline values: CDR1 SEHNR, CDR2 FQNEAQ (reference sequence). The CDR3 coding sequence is TGTTCCAGCGGCAACACTGAAGCTTTCTTT. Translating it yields CSSGNTEAFF.

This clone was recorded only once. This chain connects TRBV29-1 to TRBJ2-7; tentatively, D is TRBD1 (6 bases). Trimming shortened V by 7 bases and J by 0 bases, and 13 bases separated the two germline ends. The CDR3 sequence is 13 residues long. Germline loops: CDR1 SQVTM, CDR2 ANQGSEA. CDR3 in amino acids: CSGVGQFSYEQYF. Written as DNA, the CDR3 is TGCAGCGGAGTAGGACAGTTCTCCTACGAGCAGTACTTC.

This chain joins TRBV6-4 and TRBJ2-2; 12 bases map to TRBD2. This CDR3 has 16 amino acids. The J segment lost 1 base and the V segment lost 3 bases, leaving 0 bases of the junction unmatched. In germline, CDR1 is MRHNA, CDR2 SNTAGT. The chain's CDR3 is CASSELAGGNTGELFF. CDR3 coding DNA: TGTGCCAGCAGTGAACTAGCGGGAGGGAACACCGGGGAGCTGTTTTTT.

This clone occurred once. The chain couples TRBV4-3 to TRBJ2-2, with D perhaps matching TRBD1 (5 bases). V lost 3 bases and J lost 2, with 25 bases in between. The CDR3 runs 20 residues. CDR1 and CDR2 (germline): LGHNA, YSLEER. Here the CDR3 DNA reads TGCGCCAGCAGCCAGTCAGGCTTTCGCGACAAGGGGCCCAACACCGGGGAGCTGTTTTTT. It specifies CASSQSGFRDKGPNTGELFF.

CDR3 nucleotide sequence: TGTGCCAGCTCACCACCGGGACTAGCGGGAGGGGAGTATGAGCAGTTCTTC. Amino acid sequence: CASSPPGLAGGEYEQFF. This chain joins TRBV18 and TRBJ2-1, with 16 bases matching TRBD2. The germline gives CDR1 KGHSH, CDR2 LQKENI. V shed 0 bases and J 8 bases; nucleotides not matched to a gene: 4. The CDR3 spans 17 residues.

The CDR3 loop reads CASSYGREYEQYF. CDR3 bases: TGCGCCAGCAGCTACGGACGGGAGTACGAGCAGTACTTC. The chain employs TRBV4-3 and TRBJ2-7, with D perhaps matching TRBD2 (6 bases). The V gene lost 5 bases and the J gene lost 4 bases, with 12 bases spanning the gap. CDR1 and CDR2 (germline): LGHNA, YSLEER. The CDR3 is 13 residues long.

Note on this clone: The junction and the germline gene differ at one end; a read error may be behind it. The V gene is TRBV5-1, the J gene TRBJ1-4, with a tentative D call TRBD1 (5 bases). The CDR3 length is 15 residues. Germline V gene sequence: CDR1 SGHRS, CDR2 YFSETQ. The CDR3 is CASTLRGSGDEKLFF. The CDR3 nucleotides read TGCGCCAGCACCTTGCGGGGGTCGGGGGATGAAAAACTGTTTTTT.

The chain's CDR3 is CASSLRGDRAMNTEAFF. As DNA, the CDR3 is TGTGCCAGCAGCTTAAGGGGAGACAGGGCCATGAACACTGAAGCTTTCTTT. This rearrangement joins TRBV11-2 to TRBJ1-1, with 7 bases fitting TRBD1. CDR3 size: 17 residues. The trim removed 2 bases at V and 0 bases at J, leaving 9 bases unmatched. The germline CDR1 and CDR2 sequences are SGHAT and FQNNGV.